These T cell receptor beta chains were read from a single sample in a study of OX40 agonist ivuxolimab in advanced cancers. The repertoire was sequenced with immunoSEQ multiplex PCR; TCRdb's copy has only in-frame clones and lacks some. The sample consists of 95,000 to 100,000 clones, roughly four fifths of them appearing once. The specimen was CD4+ or CD8+ T cells sorted from blood, collected in a trial of the OX40 agonist ivuxolimab. The receptors stem from an adult with an advanced solid tumor such as melanoma, head and neck, liver or kidney cancer. CDR3s include the opening cysteine and the closing phenylalanine or tryptophan. D genes are given only for firm matches. The size entry is marked missing in some rows and otherwise reads once, few, many or a size class.

J gene: TRBJ1-2
V gene: TRBV18
D gene: NA
clone size: few
CDR3 DNA: TGTGCCAGCTCACCACCGGGGACGGACTATGGCTACACCTTC
CDR3 protein: CASSPPGTDYGYTF

J gene: TRBJ2-5
V gene: TRBV11-2
D gene: TRBD2
clone size: NA
CDR3 DNA: TGTGCCAACAGCTCTCTAGCGGGGGTCTTGGAGACCCAGTACTTC
CDR3 protein: CANSSLAGVLETQYF

J gene: TRBJ1-2
V gene: TRBV6-1
D gene: NA
clone size: NA
CDR3 DNA: TGTGCCAGCAGTGAAGCCCCGAGGGGTTCGGCAGGTGGCTACACCTTC
CDR3 protein: CASSEAPRGSAGGYTF

J gene: TRBJ2-1
V gene: TRBV27
D gene: NA
clone size: NA
CDR3 DNA: TGTGCCAGCAGTCCCCTTCGTGACGGGTTTACCCATGAGCAGTTCTTC
CDR3 protein: CASSPLRDGFTHEQFF

J gene: TRBJ1-5
V gene: TRBV18
D gene: TRBD1
clone size: once
CDR3 DNA: TGTGCCAGCTCACCGGAACAGGGGGCTCCCAATCAGCCCCAGCATTTT
CDR3 protein: CASSPEQGAPNQPQHF

J gene: TRBJ2-3
V gene: TRBV5-8
D gene: TRBD2
clone size: once
CDR3 DNA: TGTGCCAGCAGCCTAGGTAAACTAGCGGGAGATACGCAGTATTTT
CDR3 protein: CASSLGKLAGDTQYF

J gene: TRBJ2-1
V gene: TRBV7-6
D gene: TRBD2
clone size: NA
CDR3 DNA: TGTGCCAGCAGCTTACCGGGACTAGGGAGGTTGGATGAGCAGTTCTTC
CDR3 protein: CASSLPGLGRLDEQFF

J gene: TRBJ1-2
V gene: TRBV5-4
D gene: TRBD1
clone size: NA
CDR3 DNA: TGTGCCAGCAGCAATGGACAGGCCTATGGCTACACCTTC
CDR3 protein: CASSNGQAYGYTF

J gene: TRBJ2-3
V gene: TRBV4-2
D gene: NA
clone size: NA
CDR3 DNA: TGTGCCAGCTCCCGGGGGGATACGCAGTATTTT
CDR3 protein: CASSRGDTQYF

J gene: TRBJ1-6
V gene: TRBV7-3
D gene: TRBD1
clone size: NA
CDR3 DNA: TGTGCCAGCAGCTTAACGGGACAGGCGAATTCACCCCTCCACTTT
CDR3 protein: CASSLTGQANSPLHF

J gene: TRBJ2-2
V gene: TRBV7-9
D gene: NA
clone size: NA
CDR3 DNA: TGTGCCAGCAGCTTCAGAGGCACCGGGGAGCTGTTTTTT
CDR3 protein: CASSFRGTGELFF

J gene: TRBJ2-3
V gene: TRBV10-3
D gene: NA
clone size: NA
CDR3 DNA: TGTGCCATCAGTGAGGGGGCGGCAGGGAGCACAGATACGCAGTATTTT
CDR3 protein: CAISEGAAGSTDTQYF

J gene: TRBJ1-1
V gene: TRBV6-5
D gene: NA
clone size: NA
CDR3 DNA: TGTGCCAGCAGGCCTACAGGGACCAGGGAGGTGGAAGCTTTCTTT
CDR3 protein: CASRPTGTREVEAFF

J gene: TRBJ2-5
V gene: TRBV9
D gene: TRBD1
clone size: NA
CDR3 DNA: TGTGCCAGCAGGACCGCCGGGACAGGGGGCTTTTGTGAGACCCAGTACTTC
CDR3 protein: CASRTAGTGGFCETQYF

J gene: TRBJ2-7
V gene: TRBV11-3
D gene: NA
clone size: NA
CDR3 DNA: TGTGCCAGCAGCTTAGCAAGGGGACACTTGGCCGAGCAGTACTTC
CDR3 protein: CASSLARGHLAEQYF

J gene: TRBJ2-7
V gene: TRBV19
D gene: TRBD1
clone size: few
CDR3 DNA: TGTGCCAGTAGACAATCGGACAGGGGAGCCTACGAGCAGTACTTC
CDR3 protein: CASRQSDRGAYEQYF

J gene: TRBJ2-5
V gene: TRBV6-5
D gene: NA
clone size: NA
CDR3 DNA: TGTGAGGGGGACGATAGAGGGGAGACCCAGTACTTC
CDR3 protein: CEGDDRGETQYF